This T cell receptor beta chain was identified during a study of blood T cell repertoires in COVID-19 (dated by TCRdb to 2018 to 2021). For context, the study as a whole: Collaborator samples came from the United States, Italy and Spain and covered acute and convalescent phases of COVID-19. The prospective study material was composed of cDNA or gDNA derived from T cells, B-cell-depleted T cells, or PBMCs. Deeply sampled blood TCRbeta repertoires from subjects exposed to, actively infected with, or recovered from COVID-19 were included in the dataset. A freely available public database, intended as a resource for researchers studying the immune response to SARS-CoV-2, is where the repertoires were released. Samples came from the ongoing ImmuneRACE study (first 160 participants) plus 1,254 subjects from 6 global collaborators. Nearly every sample came with metadata listing a de-identified subject ID, COVID-19 status, age in years and sex. Where available, HLA class I and class II types were taken from metadata supplied by the sample provider and were not determined by assay-based typing.

Of note for this clone: Its antigen remains undetermined. No base qualities exist here, and no much larger clone lies one base off it.

Broader findings and caveats from the paper: The quantity of clinical and demographic metadata differed by source and by participant and was supplied without curation.

TCRbeta CDR3 regions were amplified from genomic DNA by means of the immunoSEQ Assay, a bias-controlled multiplex PCR. As for how the authors treated the data: The number of nucleated cells in each sample was estimated by amplification of reference gene primers within the assay. To quantify the absolute abundance of each unique TCRbeta CDR3 rearrangement, sequence reads were collapsed and filtered. For each sample, productive Simpson clonality was calculated as the square root of Simpson's diversity index across productive rearrangements. TCRdb retrieved this table from immuneACCESS and kept in-frame rearrangements only. Not all clones are present; in checked studies, unresolved V genes account for under half, and no reason is known for the remainder. That table furnishes V, J and clone size, whereas the DNA furnished D and trimming. The table for this sample lists roughly 500,000 clones; approximately 90% of them were counted only once. About 2% of the sample lies in the top ten.

In the prospective study, participants were roughly 18 to 95 years old, resided in about two dozen geographic areas of the United States, and were enrolled through a virtual design. In the prospective study, cohorts were assigned on the basis of participant-reported clinical history obtained from a screening survey and a study questionnaire. ImmuneRACE Cohort 3 recovered participants were defined by two consecutive negative NP/OP PCR tests, healthcare professional clearance, or symptom resolution. In the prospective study, mobile phlebotomists collected whole blood, serum and a nasopharyngeal or oropharyngeal swab from each participant. Additional blood draws and questionnaires over an approximately 2-month period could optionally be provided by prospective study participants. Prospective study blood samples were shipped either frozen or at room temperature before DNA extraction. Ends trimmed: V by 2 bases, J by 0 bases; bases unmatched to a gene: 23. The CDR3 has 23 amino acids, counting the end cysteine and phenylalanine. Only the CDR3 portion is preserved as DNA: 69 bases, with reading frame beginning at the first base. Taken from the germline V gene, the CDR1 and CDR2 loops are KGHSH and LQKENI.

Here the chain combines TRBV18 and TRBJ2-1, with 9 middle bases fitting TRBD2. The sequencing input was PBMCs or T cells enriched from blood (not recorded which). The sequence was collected from a woman in her 40s who had recovered from COVID-19. For the CDR3, the sequence is CASSPYIALAGTPGLRSYNEQFF. DNA sequence: TGTGCCAGCTCACCATATATTGCCCTAGCGGGAACTCCTGGACTCCGCTCCTACAATGAGCAGTTCTTC.